This T cell receptor (beta chain) was retrieved from a study of blood T cell repertoires in COVID-19. Only in-frame clones appear in the TCRdb table, and some are missing; sequencing was by immunoSEQ multiplex PCR. The data show 200,000 to 250,000 clones, more than 75% seen once. Germline CDR1 and CDR2: SGHDT and YYEEEE. The CDR3 sequence is 18 residues long. The V and J ends lost 4 bases and 2 bases respectively, with 22 bases between them. Participants' reported clinical history set cohort assignment. V gene TRBV5-6 combines with J gene TRBJ2-1; D is possibly TRBD2 (5 bases). The receptor's source is a woman in her forties with acute COVID-19. Material: PBMCs or T cells enriched from blood (not recorded which). In DNA form, the CDR3 reads TGTGCCAGCAGCCAGGCCGTTAAATCGGGATCCCCCTACAATGAGCAGTTCTTC. Translating gives CASSQAVKSGSPYNEQFF.